Presented here are 18 T cell receptor beta chains from one specimen sequenced in a study of OX40 agonist ivuxolimab in advanced cancers. Library preparation was by the immunoSEQ multiplex PCR assay. In its TCRdb copy, this immuneACCESS table keeps in-frame sequences only and misses some clones. Where compared with another copy, unresolved V genes explain less than half of these, and the others have no known cause. Counted in this sample were 45,000 to 50,000 clones; 89% of them appeared once. About 12% of the sample lies in the top ten. Specimen: CD4+ or CD8+ T cells sorted from blood, collected in a trial of the OX40 agonist ivuxolimab. The receptors derive from an adult with an advanced solid tumor such as melanoma, head and neck, liver or kidney cancer.

This clone has just one count. This chain uses TRBV6-1 with TRBJ1-2; TRBD1 is a possible D gene (6 bases). Germline CDR1 and CDR2: MNHNS and SASEGT. The ends were cut back, 11 bases at V and 4 bases at J, with 20 bases in the middle. This CDR3 is 14 amino acids long. CDR3 bases: TGTGCCGCCTCAGAGGGGGTACCTCCCTATGGCTACACCTTC. Encoded protein: CAASEGVPPYGYTF.

CDR3 residues: CSVVQGADTQYF. CDR3 nucleotide sequence: TGCAGCGTGGTACAGGGGGCGGATACGCAGTATTTT. This sequence joins TRBV29-1 and TRBJ2-3, with 9 nucleotides matching TRBD1. Germline CDR1 is SQVTM and CDR2 is ANQGSEA. Unmatched junction bases numbered 4, after V lost 6 bases and J lost 6 bases. The CDR3 is 12 amino acids.

This chain joins TRBV6-6 and TRBJ2-5, with D perhaps matching TRBD2 (6 bases). Germline CDR1 is MNHNY and CDR2 is SVGAGI (reference sequence). V lost 5 bases to trimming and J lost 2 bases, with 12 bases between them. The CDR3 consists of 14 residues. The CDR3 loop reads CASSPGRGQETQYF. CDR3 coding DNA: TGTGCCAGCAGTCCTGGGCGGGGTCAAGAGACCCAGTACTTC.

The chain has TRBV25-1 and TRBJ1-1, with D possibly being TRBD1 (6 bases). The CDR3 loop spans 15 amino acids. The ends were cut back, 5 bases at V and 10 bases at J, with 23 bases in the middle. CDR1 and CDR2 (germline): MGHDK, SYGVNS. The CDR3 reads CASSPLSGGAKGAFF. The CDR3 DNA follows: TGTGCCAGCAGTCCCCTAAGCGGGGGGGCGAAGGGAGCTTTCTTT.

For the CDR3, the DNA is TGTGCCAGCAGCTTCGGGACAGGCTACGAGCAGTACTTC. Residues: CASSFGTGYEQYF. The V and J genes are TRBV11-1 and TRBJ2-7; 8 bases match TRBD1. The germline gives CDR1 SGHAT, CDR2 FQDESV (reference sequence). V was clipped by 3 bases and J by 3 bases; unmatched bases: 1. CDR3 size: 13 residues.

V gene TRBV5-6 combines with J gene TRBJ1-2, with D possibly TRBD1 on 5 matching bases. CDR3 length equals 15 residues. V gave up 1 base and J gave up 4 bases, with 14 bases separating them. Germline V CDR1 and CDR2: SGHDT, YYEEEE. The CDR3 here is CASSLLEERGYGYTF. In DNA, the CDR3 is TGTGCCAGCAGCTTGTTGGAGGAAAGGGGCTATGGCTACACCTTC.

CDR3 sequence: CASSPLLGQPQHF. DNA of the CDR3: TGCGCCAGCAGCCCCCTACTGGGTCAGCCCCAGCATTTT. The V and J genes are TRBV4-3 and TRBJ1-5, with D unclear. CDR1 is LGHNA and CDR2 is YSLEER in the germline V gene. The V and J ends lost 4 bases and 6 bases respectively, with 10 bases between them. This CDR3 is 13 amino acids long.

The rearrangement links TRBV19 to TRBJ1-1; the match to TRBD1 covers 11 bases. The CDR3 loop spans 15 amino acids. CDR1 LNHDA and CDR2 SQIVND come from the germline V gene (reference sequence). J was trimmed by 6 bases and V by 4 bases; bases with no gene match: 7. CDR3 in amino acids: CASSTPGQGEAEAFF. The CDR3 DNA is TGTGCCAGTAGTACCCCGGGACAGGGGGAGGCTGAAGCTTTCTTT.

V is TRBV29-1 and J is TRBJ2-1; D possibly corresponds to TRBD2 (5 bases). Germline values: CDR1 SQVTM, CDR2 ANQGSEA. This CDR3 comprises 15 residues. Between the trimmed V and J ends, which lost 0 bases and 2 bases, there was a span of 11 bases. CDR3 loop: CSVEDLPGTYNEQFF. CDR3 sequence (DNA): TGCAGCGTTGAAGACCTGCCGGGGACCTACAATGAGCAGTTCTTC.

This clone was detected ten times or more. The chain employs TRBV13 and TRBJ1-4; 8 bases align to TRBD1. This CDR3 comprises 14 residues. CDR1 and CDR2 (germline): PRHDT, FYEKMQ (reference sequence). V dropped 4 bases and J dropped 8; count of bases not matched to a gene: 6. For the CDR3, the DNA is TGTGCCAGCAGCTACGGGACAGGAAACGAAAAACTGTTTTTT. Its protein is CASSYGTGNEKLFF.

J is TRBJ2-7 and V is TRBV6-1, with D perhaps being TRBD1 or TRBD2 (6 bases each). V shed 1 base and J shed 12 bases, with 19 bases lying between them. CDR3 size: 14 residues. Germline V gives CDR1 MNHNS, CDR2 SASEGT. The CDR3 nucleotides read TGTGCCAGCAGTGAAGGCGGGACACCGTTAACTCTGTACTTC. This sequence encodes CASSEGGTPLTLYF.

The chain couples TRBV5-6 to TRBJ2-2; D is possibly TRBD1 (5 bases). Trimming shortened V by 0 bases and J by 1 base, and 16 bases separated the two germline ends. Germline V gene data show CDR1 as SGHDT and CDR2 as YYEEEE. This CDR3 is 18 amino acids long. CDR3 sequence (DNA): TGTGCCAGCAGCTTGGAGGGTACCACAGGAAAGAACACCGGGGAGCTGTTTTTT. Translation: CASSLEGTTGKNTGELFF.

The gene calls are TRBV4-1 and TRBJ2-1; the D is unclear. This CDR3 comprises 13 residues. The germline V and J ends were trimmed by 6 bases and 7 bases, with 13 bases remaining between them. Looked up from germline, CDR1 is MGHRA and CDR2 is YSYEKL. The CDR3 here is CASSPSVVNEQFF. The CDR3 DNA follows: TGCGCCAGCAGTCCTAGTGTGGTAAATGAGCAGTTCTTC.

V usage is TRBV19 and J usage is TRBJ2-3, with TRBD2 matching over 10 bases. The germline V gene has CDR1 LNHDA and CDR2 SQIVND (reference sequence). Trimming took 5 bases from V and 2 from J; bases not matched to a gene: 7. The CDR3 loop spans 16 amino acids. DNA for the CDR3: TGTGCCAGTAGTCCACGGACTAGCGGCTACACAGATACGCAGTATTTT. Translating it yields CASSPRTSGYTDTQYF.

This clone was counted a single time. The rearrangement links TRBV16 to TRBJ1-3; no clear D gene. CDR1 is KGHSY, CDR2 FQNENV, per germline. With 1 base removed from V and 0 bases from J, the gap between germline ends came to 4 bases. The CDR3 spans 14 residues. CDR3: CASSQYSSGNTIYF. Here the CDR3 DNA reads TGTGCCAGCAGCCAATACAGCTCTGGAAACACCATATATTTT.

The chain is built from TRBV6-1 and TRBJ2-1; 7 bases align to TRBD1. V shed 6 bases, J shed 4 bases, and the junction held 6 bases outside the gene matches. The CDR3 extends over 14 amino acids. Germline V lookup: CDR1 MNHNS, CDR2 SASEGT. DNA for the CDR3: TGTGCCAGCAGCGAAACAGGGGTGTACAATGAGCAGTTCTTC. Translation gives CASSETGVYNEQFF.

The V and J genes are TRBV5-4 and TRBJ2-3, with a weak D call TRBD2 (5 bases). The CDR3 has 14 amino acids. V lost 2 bases and J lost 4, with 11 bases in between. Germline CDR1 and CDR2: SGHNT and YYREEE (reference sequence). CDR3 region: CASSLGLAPDTQYF. In DNA, the CDR3 is TGTGCCAGCAGCTTAGGACTTGCACCAGATACGCAGTATTTT. The full variable domain, rest sourced from reference TRBV5-4 and TRBJ2-3, is ETGVTQSPTHLIKTRGQQVTLRCSSQSGHNTVSWYQQALGQGPQFIFQYYREEENGRGNFPPRFSGLQFPNYSSELNVNALELDDSALYLCASSLGLAPDTQYFGPGTRLTVL.

CDR3 bases: TGTGCCAGCAGCTTAAATCCAGGGGCGGACACTGAAGCTTTCTTT. It specifies CASSLNPGADTEAFF. This chain links TRBV7-3 with TRBJ1-1, with a tentative D call TRBD1 (6 bases). Germline lookup yields CDR1 SGHTA and CDR2 FQGTGA. The ends were cut back, 1 base at V and 3 bases at J, with 12 bases in the middle. The CDR3 consists of 15 residues. Combining the CDR3 with reference TRBV7-3 and TRBJ1-1 gives the whole variable domain GAGVSQTPSNKVTEKGKYVELRCDPISGHTALYWYRQSLGQGPEFLIYFQGTGAADDSGLPNDRFFAVRPEGSVSTLKIQRTERGDSAVYLCASSLNPGADTEAFFGQGTRLTVV.